The 25 T cell receptor beta chains below all came from one sample that was sequenced in a study of T cell responses to AZD1222 COVID-19 vaccine. Libraries were prepared by immunoSEQ multiplex PCR; TCRdb keeps only in-frame clonotypes and omits some of them. The sample includes about 140,000 clones, just over 85% of them seen just once. The sample in question was peripheral blood, obtained on day 0 of AZD1222 vaccination. The receptors here all came from an adult in good health.

The chain combines TRBV6-6 with TRBJ2-7; D is unresolved. CDR1 is MNHNY and CDR2 is SVGAGI in the germline V gene (reference sequence). Trimming took off 5 bases at V and 3 bases at J, with 17 bases between the two ends. CDR3 length: 15 residues. Here the CDR3 reads CASSDGPPPSYEQYF. CDR3 nucleotide sequence: TGTGCCAGCAGTGACGGGCCCCCACCTAGCTACGAGCAGTACTTC.

The chain uses TRBV3-1 (or the pseudogene TRBV3-2) and TRBJ2-3; D tentatively fits TRBD1 or TRBD2 (6 bases each). The length of the CDR3 is 15 residues. Trimming removed 4 bases from V and 6 bases from J, with 17 bases in between. Germline CDR1 reads LGHDT; CDR2 reads YNNKEL (reference sequence). The CDR3 protein is CASSPGGGIGDTQYF. The DNA for the CDR3 is TGTGCCAGCAGCCCCGGGGGCGGGATCGGGGATACGCAGTATTTT.

The J gene is TRBJ2-3, the V gene TRBV29-1; 7 bases match TRBD2. The V segment lost 5 bases and the J segment 1 base; nucleotides outside the gene matches: 9. This CDR3 region has 15 residues. Germline V gene data show CDR1 as SQVTM and CDR2 as ANQGSEA. Here the CDR3 reads CSVLRAGVGTDTQYF. The CDR3 region has the DNA TGCAGCGTTCTCAGGGCGGGAGTGGGCACAGATACGCAGTATTTT.

This clone was seen only once. The V and J genes are TRBV7-8 and TRBJ1-5; 7 nucleotides line up with TRBD1. Germline V CDR1 and CDR2: SGHVS, FQNEAQ. V dropped 1 base and J dropped 4; count of bases not matched to a gene: 4. The CDR3 runs 15 residues. As DNA, the CDR3 is TGTGCCAGCAGCTTAGGGGACAGCGGAAATCAGCCCCAGCATTTT. This encodes CASSLGDSGNQPQHF. Looking up the rest from reference TRBV7-8 and TRBJ1-5 gives the full variable domain: GAGVSQSPRYKVAKRGQDVALRCDPISGHVSLFWYQQALGQGPEFLTYFQNEAQLDKSGLPSDRFFAERPEGSVSTLKIQRTQQEDSAVYLCASSLGDSGNQPQHFGDGTRLSIL.

CDR3 sequence: CSGTGAWAEAFF. The DNA of the CDR3 is TGCAGCGGAACAGGAGCGTGGGCTGAAGCTTTCTTT. The genes are TRBV29-1 and TRBJ1-1, with a tentative D call TRBD1 (5 bases). CDR1 SQVTM and CDR2 ANQGSEA come from the germline V gene. CDR3 size: 12 residues. V lost 7 bases and J 6 bases, leaving 15 bases between the germline ends. The full variable domain, in which reference TRBV29-1 and TRBJ1-1 provide the parts outside the CDR3, is SAVISQKPSRDICQRGTSLTIQCQVDSQVTMMFWYRQQPGQSLTLIATANQGSEATYESGFVIDKFPISRPNLTFSTLTVSNMSPEDSSIYLCSGTGAWAEAFFGQGTRLTVV.

This clone was found once. The chain is built from TRBV28 and TRBJ2-5, with D possibly matching TRBD2 (6 bases). The CDR3 covers 16 residues. Germline loops: CDR1 MDHEN, CDR2 SYDVKM. V gave up 3 bases and J gave up 2 bases, with 16 bases separating them. The CDR3, as DNA: TGTGCCAGCAGTTTTCGACTAGGGGAGACGCAAGAGACCCAGTACTTC. This gives the protein CASSFRLGETQETQYF.

V gene TRBV13 combines with J gene TRBJ2-3, with TRBD2 matching 7 bases. J gave up 2 bases and V 3 bases, and 8 bases lay outside the gene matches. Germline assignment: CDR1 PRHDT and CDR2 FYEKMQ (reference sequence). This CDR3 region has 16 residues. The CDR3 here is CASSFRGGSSTDTQYF. CDR3 nucleotides: TGTGCCAGCAGCTTCCGTGGCGGGAGTTCCACAGATACGCAGTATTTT. The whole variable domain, filled in from reference TRBV13 and TRBJ2-3, reads AAGVIQSPRHLIKEKRETATLKCYPIPRHDTVYWYQQGPGQDPQFLISFYEKMQSDKGSIPDRFSAQQFSDYHSELNMSSLELGDSALYFCASSFRGGSSTDTQYFGPGTRLTVL.

The chain employs TRBV7-2 and TRBJ1-1; the match to TRBD1 covers 8 bases. From germline, CDR1 is SGHTA and CDR2 FQGNSA. Unmatched junction bases numbered 6, after V lost 5 bases and J lost 4 bases. The CDR3 contains 14 residues. CDR3 bases: TGTGCCAGCAGCAATGACAGGGGATCCACTGAAGCTTTCTTT. Protein: CASSNDRGSTEAFF.

The chain is built from TRBV6-1 and TRBJ1-5; tentatively, D is TRBD1 (6 bases). The germline V and J ends were trimmed by 2 bases and 0 bases, with 14 bases remaining between them. The CDR3 sequence is 17 residues long. The germline CDR1 and CDR2 sequences are MNHNS and SASEGT. The chain's CDR3 is CASSELTGAYSNQPQHF. In DNA, the CDR3 is TGTGCCAGCAGTGAACTGACAGGAGCATATAGCAATCAGCCCCAGCATTTT.

The rearrangement uses TRBV2 and TRBJ1-5; D gene unclear. With 7 bases removed from V and 0 bases from J, the gap between germline ends came to 13 bases. The CDR3 has 15 residues. CDR1 is SNHLY and CDR2 is FYNNEI in the germline V gene. The CDR3: CASTREGNSNQPQHF. In DNA form, the CDR3 reads TGTGCCAGCACCCGGGAGGGTAATAGCAATCAGCCCCAGCATTTT.

In this sample, this clone turned up once. The same CDR3 is also encoded by other DNA sequences in this sample. The rearrangement uses TRBV7-2 and TRBJ2-2, with 9 nucleotides matching TRBD2. Looked up from germline, CDR1 is SGHTA and CDR2 is FQGNSA. V was pared by 3 bases and J by 1 base, with 0 bases of the junction left unmatched. The CDR3 is 15 residues long. CDR3 region: CASSLTSGNTGELFF. The CDR3, as DNA: TGTGCCAGCAGCTTGACTAGCGGGAACACCGGGGAGCTGTTTTTT. Filled out from reference TRBV7-2 and TRBJ2-2, the complete variable domain reads GAGVSQSPSNKVTEKGKDVELRCDPISGHTALYWYRQSLGQGLEFLIYFQGNSAPDKSGLPSDRFSAERTGGSVSTLTIQRTQQEDSAVYLCASSLTSGNTGELFFGEGSRLTVL.

DNA for the CDR3: TGTGCCAGCAGTAGCGGGGCCAACACCGGGGAGCTGTTTTTT. Encoded protein: CASSSGANTGELFF. This chain uses TRBV3-1 (or the pseudogene TRBV3-2) with TRBJ2-2; 8 bases fit TRBD2. CDR1 is LGHDT, CDR2 YNNKEL, per germline (reference sequence). CDR3 length: 14 amino acids. Germline trimming cut 6 bases from V and 2 bases from J; bases unmatched to any gene: 2.

The V gene is TRBV4-3, the J gene TRBJ1-1, with D possibly being TRBD1 (5 bases). V lost 0 bases and J lost 4, with 18 bases in between. This CDR3 is built from 17 residues. Germline assignment: CDR1 LGHNA and CDR2 YSLEER. CDR3 region: CASSQERGAASATEAFF. CDR3 nucleotides: TGCGCCAGCAGCCAAGAAAGGGGAGCTGCTTCGGCCACTGAAGCTTTCTTT.

The gene calls are TRBV11-2 and TRBJ1-4; 9 positions match TRBD1. CDR1 SGHAT and CDR2 FQNNGV come from the germline V gene. The CDR3 has 14 amino acids. The V gene end was trimmed by 5 bases and the J gene end by 7 bases; junction bases not matched to a gene: 5. CDR3 sequence reads: CASSAGQGGEKLFF. As DNA, the CDR3 is TGTGCCAGCAGCGCGGGACAGGGCGGTGAAAAACTGTTTTTT.

The rearrangement joins TRBV3-1 (or the pseudogene TRBV3-2) to TRBJ1-1, with D possibly TRBD1 on 6 matching bases. The ends were cut back, 0 bases at V and 3 bases at J, with 11 bases in the middle. CDR3 length equals 15 residues. CDR1 LGHDT and CDR2 YNNKEL come from the germline V gene (reference sequence). The CDR3 protein is CASSQDNRAYTEAFF. CDR3 coding DNA: TGTGCCAGCAGCCAAGATAACAGGGCATACACTGAAGCTTTCTTT.

The chain has TRBV9 and TRBJ2-1; TRBD2 aligns across 10 bases. CDR1 and CDR2 (germline): SGDLS, YYNGEE. This CDR3 is 20 amino acids long. The J segment lost 1 base and the V segment lost 0 bases, leaving 13 bases of the junction unmatched. DNA for the CDR3: TGTGCCAGCAGCGTAGCTTTGCTAGCGGGAGTGACTAGGTCCTACAATGAGCAGTTCTTC. It yields the protein CASSVALLAGVTRSYNEQFF.

The chain uses TRBV19 and TRBJ1-5; maybe TRBD1 (6 bases). V was cut by 3 bases and J by 4 bases, with 19 bases left in between. Germline lookup yields CDR1 LNHDA and CDR2 SQIVND (reference sequence). The CDR3 is 17 residues long. The CDR3 nucleotides read TGTGCCAGTAGTATCCCGGGACAACGGGGCCCTAATCAGCCCCAGCATTTT. As protein: CASSIPGQRGPNQPQHF.

The sample holds a few counts of this clone. The chain employs TRBV5-1 and TRBJ2-4; D might be TRBD1 (5 bases). There are 17 residues in the CDR3. V was shortened by 0 bases and J by 0 bases, with 13 bases between the two germline ends. The germline V gene has CDR1 SGHRS and CDR2 YFSETQ. CDR3 DNA: TGCGCCAGCAGCTTGGTGGGCAGGACACTAGCCAAAAACATTCAGTACTTC. This gives the protein CASSLVGRTLAKNIQYF.

This clone was observed a few times. This chain links TRBV7-2 with TRBJ1-6; 9 bases line up with TRBD1. The J segment lost 10 bases and the V segment lost 1 base, leaving 11 bases of the junction unmatched. Per germline, CDR1 SGHTA and CDR2 FQGNSA. The CDR3 sequence is 17 residues long. DNA of the CDR3: TGTGCCAGCAGCTTAGTTCCCCCGGGACAGGGTTACTCACCCCTCCACTTT. Translation: CASSLVPPGQGYSPLHF.

This clone was detected once. The chain has TRBV19 and TRBJ2-1; 7 positions match TRBD2. Germline CDR1 reads LNHDA; CDR2 reads SQIVND (reference sequence). The length of the CDR3 is 17 residues. J gave up 6 bases and V 5 bases, and 16 bases lay outside the gene matches. This CDR3 is CASSVFFGGRAGNEQFF. CDR3 nucleotides: TGTGCCAGTAGTGTATTCTTTGGTGGGAGGGCCGGCAATGAGCAGTTCTTC.

This chain connects TRBV19 to TRBJ1-2; D uncertain. The germline V gene encodes CDR1 LNHDA and CDR2 SQIVND (reference sequence). CDR3 length equals 11 residues. V lost 7 bases and J 4 bases, leaving 7 bases between the germline ends. The CDR3 DNA follows: TGTGCCAGTAAAGCAGGCTATGGCTACACCTTC. Protein product: CASKAGYGYTF.

The rearrangement links TRBV5-6 to TRBJ2-3; 9 nucleotides match TRBD2. With V trimmed by 4 bases and J by 2 bases, 11 bases remained unmatched. The CDR3 totals 17 residues. Germline CDR1 is SGHDT and CDR2 is YYEEEE. This CDR3 is CASSARLAAKTTDTQYF. The CDR3, as DNA: TGTGCCAGCAGCGCGAGACTAGCGGCAAAAACCACAGATACGCAGTATTTT.

This clone was seen a few times. The chain links TRBV7-2 to TRBJ2-2, with TRBD1 matching over 8 bases. The V gene's germline CDR1 is SGHTA and CDR2 FQGNSA. The CDR3 totals 14 residues. The trim removed 2 bases at V and 4 bases at J, leaving 0 bases unmatched. The CDR3 nucleotides are TGTGCCAGCAGCTTAACAGGGGGCACCGGGGAGCTGTTTTTT. This gives the protein CASSLTGGTGELFF.

The chain is built from TRBV21-1 and TRBJ1-1; the D call of TRBD1 is as the table states it, not checked on the DNA. TRBV21-1 is classified as a pseudogene. This CDR3 comprises 13 residues. The chain's CDR3 is CASSWTGHTEAFF. For the CDR3, the DNA is TGTGCCAGCAGCTGGACAGGTCACACTGAAGCTTTCTTT.

The chain joins TRBV2 to TRBJ1-6; D is possibly TRBD1 (6 bases). V was pared by 6 bases and J by 6 bases, with 15 bases between. Germline V lookup: CDR1 SNHLY, CDR2 FYNNEI. CDR3 length equals 15 residues. CDR3 bases: TGTGCCAGCAGGGACATGACAGGTGGTAATTCACCCCTCCACTTT. Translated: CASRDMTGGNSPLHF.